The clone carrying this T cell receptor (beta chain) was observed a single time. This record comes from a study of naive and memory T cell subsets. Two oligonucleotides, mixed equimolar, formed the beta constant-region primer covering TRBC1 and TRBC2. TCRdb passed the UMI-ligation and nested PCR reads through MiXCR, listing each CDR3 protein once. This table has roughly 140,000 distinct CDR3 sequences, over 15% appearing once. The CDR3 is 12 residues long. Germline V lookup: CDR1 LGHNT, CDR2 FRNRAP. The germline V and J ends were trimmed by 7 bases and 6 bases, with 10 bases remaining between them. The origin of this receptor is a human donor in good health. The specimen sequenced was naive CD4+ T cells from blood. This chain uses TRBV12-5 with TRBJ2-1; D unclear. CDR3 sequence: CASVGSGNEQFF. For the CDR3, the DNA is TGTGCTAGTGTGGGTTCTGGCAATGAGCAGTTCTTC.